This T cell receptor beta chain was sequenced for a study of T-cell reconstitution after alpha-beta-depleted transplantation in children. This clonotype was observed many times. What it binds is not known. Unique molecular identifiers were incorporated into the prepared TCRbeta library. TCRdb re-analysed the PCR reads in MiXCR, keeping a single row per CDR3 protein. The data contain hundreds of thousands of distinct CDR3 sequences, 10% to 15% of them singletons. Study-wide findings and caveats: For some patients, TCRbeta diversity was high at day 60 because of recipient T cells and thymic progenitors that survived. Several hundred expanded graft clones reportedly supplied alpha-beta T cells about two months after transplant. A year post-transplant, T-cell counts and diversity derived mostly from newly produced T cells.

The junction had 18 bases not matched to a gene; V was cut back by 1 base and J by 8 bases. Per the germline V gene, CDR1 is LGHNA and CDR2 is YNFKEQ. The CDR3 length is 19 residues. The material was PBMCs, obtained before TCRalphabeta/CD19-depleted stem cell transplant. This TCR came from a girl aged 2-15 years with congenital amegakaryocytic thrombocytopenia, due to receive a stem cell transplant. The rearrangement joins TRBV4-2 to TRBJ2-1, with 9 nucleotides matching TRBD2. The CDR3 spells CASSQVFAGNSGSIHEQFF. CDR3 in DNA: TGTGCCAGCAGCCAAGTGTTCGCAGGAAATAGCGGGAGTATCCATGAGCAGTTCTTC.